This T cell receptor beta chain was captured by sequencing in a study of CD8 T cells in ankylosing spondylitis. Study-level results: Within ankylosing spondylitis blood, a TCR beta motif made up of fewer than ten highly homologous variants appeared to be characteristic. The authors reported significant enrichment of disease-linked clones in matched ankylosing spondylitis synovial fluid.

TCRdb reprocessed the 5' RACE reads with MiXCR, giving one entry per CDR3 protein. The sample lists 390,000 or so distinct CDR3 sequences, about 20% occurring once. Concerning this clonotype: Its antigen is not known.

Germline V CDR1 and CDR2: LNHNV, YYDKDF (reference sequence). The CDR3 consists of 13 residues. Trimming left V 8 bases short and J 0 bases short, with 10 bases between. Sequenced: blood, either unsorted or a sorted T cell fraction (not recorded which). The source is a male donor with ankylosing spondylitis. V usage is TRBV15 and J usage is TRBJ2-5, with no clear D. CDR3 sequence: CATGLGYQETQYF. The CDR3 DNA reads as TGTGCCACCGGCCTGGGGTACCAAGAGACCCAGTACTTC.